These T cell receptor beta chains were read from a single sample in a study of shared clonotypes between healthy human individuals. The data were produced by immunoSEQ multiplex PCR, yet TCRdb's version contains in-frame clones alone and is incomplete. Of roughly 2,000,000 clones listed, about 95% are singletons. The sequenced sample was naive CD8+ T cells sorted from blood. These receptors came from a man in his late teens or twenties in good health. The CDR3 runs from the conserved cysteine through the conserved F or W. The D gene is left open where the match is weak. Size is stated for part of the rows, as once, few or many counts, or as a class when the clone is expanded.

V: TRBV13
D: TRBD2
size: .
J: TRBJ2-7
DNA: TGTGCCAGCAGCTTAGCTAGCGGGGGGTACCAATCCTACGAGCAGTACTTC
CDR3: CASSLASGGYQSYEQYF

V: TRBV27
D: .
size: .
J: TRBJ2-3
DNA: TGTGCCAGCAGCCGGCTCACAGATACGCAGTATTTT
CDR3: CASSRLTDTQYF

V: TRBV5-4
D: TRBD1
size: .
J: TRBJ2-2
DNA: TGTGCCAGCAGCTTGGGGGACAGGGGGAACACCGGGGAGCTGTTTTTT
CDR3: CASSLGDRGNTGELFF

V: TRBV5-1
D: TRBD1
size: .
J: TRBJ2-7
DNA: TGCGCCAGCAGCTTGGATGGGACAGGGGGCGTATCCCAGCAGTACTTC
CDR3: CASSLDGTGGVSQQYF

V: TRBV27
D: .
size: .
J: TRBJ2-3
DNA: TGTGCCAGCAGCCTAATACGGACAGAAGACACAGATACGCAGTATTTT
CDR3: CASSLIRTEDTDTQYF

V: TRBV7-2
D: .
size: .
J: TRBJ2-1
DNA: TGTGCCAGCAGCGCCATAGGTGGGTACAATGAGCAGTTCTTC
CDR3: CASSAIGGYNEQFF

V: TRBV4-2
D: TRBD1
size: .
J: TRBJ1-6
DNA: TGTGCCAGCAGCCAAGATCGACAGGGGGTTTATTTAGGATCACCCCTCCACTTT
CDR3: CASSQDRQGVYLGSPLHF

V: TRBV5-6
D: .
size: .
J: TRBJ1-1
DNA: TGTGCCAGCAGCTTGGGGCAAACTGAAGCTTTCTTT
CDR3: CASSLGQTEAFF

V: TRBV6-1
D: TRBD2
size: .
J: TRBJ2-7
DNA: TGTGCCAGCAGTCTGGGACTAGCGGCGTACGAGCAGTACTTC
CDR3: CASSLGLAAYEQYF

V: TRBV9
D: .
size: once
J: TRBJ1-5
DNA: TGTGCCAGCAGCGCAACTCAGGGTAGCAATCAGCCCCAGCATTTT
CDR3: CASSATQGSNQPQHF

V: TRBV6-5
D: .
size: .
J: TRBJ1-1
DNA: TGTGCCAGCAGTTACTCGAGAGATATAAGCACTGAAGCTTTCTTT
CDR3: CASSYSRDISTEAFF

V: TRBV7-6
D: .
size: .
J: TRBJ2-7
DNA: TGTGCCAGCAGCCGCAGAGAAAAACAGTACCATGGGAACGAGCAGTACTTC
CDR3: CASSRREKQYHGNEQYF

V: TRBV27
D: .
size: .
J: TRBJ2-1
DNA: TGTGCCAGCAGTTTAGGCAGAAACAATGAGCAGTTCTTC
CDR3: CASSLGRNNEQFF

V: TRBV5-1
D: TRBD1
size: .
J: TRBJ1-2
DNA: TGCGCCAGCAGCCCGACAGGGGGCGCGGATGGCTACACCTTC
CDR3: CASSPTGGADGYTF

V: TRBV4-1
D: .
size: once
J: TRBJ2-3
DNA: TGCGCCAGCAGCCTCGAAGGAGGGGGCTCAGATACGCAGTATTTT
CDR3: CASSLEGGGSDTQYF

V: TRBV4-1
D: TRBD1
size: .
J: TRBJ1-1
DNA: TGCGCCAGCAGCCAAAGGGGGCAGTTCACTGAAGCTTTCTTT
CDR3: CASSQRGQFTEAFF

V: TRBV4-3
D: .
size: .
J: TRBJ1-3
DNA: TGCGCCAGCAGCCAAGGGTGGGGGTCTGGAAACACCATATATTTT
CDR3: CASSQGWGSGNTIYF

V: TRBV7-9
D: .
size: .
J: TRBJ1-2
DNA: TGTGCCAGCAGCCCCTCAGGGCTTCGCTTCTACTATGGCTACACCTTC
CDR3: CASSPSGLRFYYGYTF

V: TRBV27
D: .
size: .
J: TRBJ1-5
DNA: TGTGCCAGCAGTTTCCAACAACCACAGTTCAATCAGCCCCAGCATTTT
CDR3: CASSFQQPQFNQPQHF

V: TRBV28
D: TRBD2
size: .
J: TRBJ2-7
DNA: TGTGCCAGCAGTTTATCTAGCGGGGGGGCGTACGAGCAGTACTTC
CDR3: CASSLSSGGAYEQYF

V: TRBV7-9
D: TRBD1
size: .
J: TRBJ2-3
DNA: TGTGCCAGCAGCTCAATTCAGGGGGCGCCCACGCAGTATTTT
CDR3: CASSSIQGAPTQYF

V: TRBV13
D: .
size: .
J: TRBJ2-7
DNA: TGTGCCAGCAGCTTAGGGGGGAGTTCCCACGAGCAGTACTTC
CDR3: CASSLGGSSHEQYF

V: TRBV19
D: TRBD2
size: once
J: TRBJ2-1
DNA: TGTGCCAGTAGTATCCTGAGCGGGGGGGCGAATGAGCAGTTCTTC
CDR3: CASSILSGGANEQFF

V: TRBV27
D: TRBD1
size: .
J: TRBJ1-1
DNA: TGTGCCAGCAGTCACCTAACAGGGGGCCCCGCTGAAGCTTTCTTT
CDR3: CASSHLTGGPAEAFF

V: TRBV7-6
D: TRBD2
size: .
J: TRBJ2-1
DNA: TGTGCCAGCAGCCCGGGACTAGAGTTTAGCGATGAGCAGTTCTTC
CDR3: CASSPGLEFSDEQFF

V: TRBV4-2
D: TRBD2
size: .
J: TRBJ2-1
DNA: TGTGCCAGCAGCCAAGATCACTCTAGCGGAGACTACAATGAGCAGTTCTTC
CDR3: CASSQDHSSGDYNEQFF

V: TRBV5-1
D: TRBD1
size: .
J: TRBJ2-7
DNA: TGCGCCAGCAGCTCCGACAGGGGGCCAGCCTACGAGCAGTACTTC
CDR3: CASSSDRGPAYEQYF

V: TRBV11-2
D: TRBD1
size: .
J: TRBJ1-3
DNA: TGTGCCAGCAGCGTTGGGACAGACTCTGGAAACACCATATATTTT
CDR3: CASSVGTDSGNTIYF

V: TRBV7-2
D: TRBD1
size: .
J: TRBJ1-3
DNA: TGTGCCACTGCTCGGGACAGCCAAAACACCATATATTTT
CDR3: CATARDSQNTIYF

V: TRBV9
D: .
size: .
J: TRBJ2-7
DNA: TGTGCCAGCAGCCCCTTGACAAGCTCCTACGAGCAGTACTTC
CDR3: CASSPLTSSYEQYF

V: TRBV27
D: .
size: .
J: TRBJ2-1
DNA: TGTGCCAGCAGCGTCCGGGGGAGCTACAATGAGCAGTTCTTC
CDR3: CASSVRGSYNEQFF

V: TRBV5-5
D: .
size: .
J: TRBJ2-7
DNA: TGTGCCAGCAGCCCCCCCGGCAGGAGCCCATCCTACGAGCAGTACTTC
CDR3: CASSPPGRSPSYEQYF

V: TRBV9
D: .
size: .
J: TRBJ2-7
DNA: TGTGCCAGCAGCTTCCACGACGGTCCCTACGAGCAGTACTTC
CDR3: CASSFHDGPYEQYF

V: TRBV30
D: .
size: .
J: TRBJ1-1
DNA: TGTGCCTGGGAGAAGACAGAGGGCACTGAAGCTTTCTTT
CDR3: CAWEKTEGTEAFF

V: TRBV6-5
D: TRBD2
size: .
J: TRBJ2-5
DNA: TGTGCCAGCAGTTACGTAGCGGGAATGGTAGAGACCCAGTACTTC
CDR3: CASSYVAGMVETQYF

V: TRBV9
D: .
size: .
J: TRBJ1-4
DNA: TGTGCCAGCAGCGAGACAGGCGCAACTAATGAAAAACTGTTTTTT
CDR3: CASSETGATNEKLFF

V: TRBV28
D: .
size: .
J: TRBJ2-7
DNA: TGTGCCAGCAGTTTACCCGAGGAGGGGGCGGCATCCTACGAGCAGTACTTC
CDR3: CASSLPEEGAASYEQYF

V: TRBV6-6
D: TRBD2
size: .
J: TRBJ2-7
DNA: TGTGCCAGCAGCCACAGACTAGCTTACGAGCAGTACTTC
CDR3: CASSHRLAYEQYF

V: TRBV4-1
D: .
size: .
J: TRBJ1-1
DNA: TGCGCCAGCAGCCTGGGGGGGGGAGACACTGAAGCTTTCTTT
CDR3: CASSLGGGDTEAFF

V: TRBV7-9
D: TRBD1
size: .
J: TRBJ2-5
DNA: TGTGCCAGCAGCCAAGGGACAGGGTTGGGGACCCAGTACTTC
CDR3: CASSQGTGLGTQYF

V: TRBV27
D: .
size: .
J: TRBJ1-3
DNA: TGTGCCAGCAGTTTGAAGCGAGCCTCTGGAAACACCATATATTTT
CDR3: CASSLKRASGNTIYF

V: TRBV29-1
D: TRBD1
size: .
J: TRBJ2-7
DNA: TGCAGCGTTGGGACAGGCAGCTCCTACGAGCAGTACTTC
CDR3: CSVGTGSSYEQYF

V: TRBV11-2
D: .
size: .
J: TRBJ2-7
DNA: TGTGCCAGCAGCTTAGATCTGACCTACGAGCAGTACTTC
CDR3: CASSLDLTYEQYF

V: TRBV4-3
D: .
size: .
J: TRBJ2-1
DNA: TGCGCCAGCAGCCGGGACGAGAGTGAGTCCTACAATGAGCAGTTCTTC
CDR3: CASSRDESESYNEQFF

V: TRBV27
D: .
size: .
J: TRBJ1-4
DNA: TGTGCCAGCAGTTTATCACCTATTGAAAAACTGTTTTTT
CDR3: CASSLSPIEKLFF

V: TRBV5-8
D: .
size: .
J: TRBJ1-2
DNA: TGTGCCAGCAGCTTGGGAGGTCTCTATGGCTACACCTTC
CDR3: CASSLGGLYGYTF

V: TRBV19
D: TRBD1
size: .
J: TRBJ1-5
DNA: TGTGCCAGTAGTATATGGGAGACAGGGGCTTTGGGTCAGCCCCAGCATTTT
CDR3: CASSIWETGALGQPQHF

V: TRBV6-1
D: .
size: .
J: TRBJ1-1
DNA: TGTGCCAGCAGTGAATCTCTAGGGATGAACACTGAAGCTTTCTTT
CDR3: CASSESLGMNTEAFF

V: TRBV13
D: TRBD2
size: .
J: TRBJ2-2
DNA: TGTGCCAGCAGCTCGGGACTAGCGGGAGGACTGGAGGAGCTGTTTTTT
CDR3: CASSSGLAGGLEELFF

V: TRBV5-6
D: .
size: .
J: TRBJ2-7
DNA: TGTGCCAGCAGCTTAACAGGGATATACGAGCAGTACTTC
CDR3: CASSLTGIYEQYF

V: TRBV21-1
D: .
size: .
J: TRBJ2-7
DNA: TGTGCCAGCAGCAAAGTCGTTAGGGTCAGCTCCTACGAGCAGTACTTC
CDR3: CASSKVVRVSSYEQYF

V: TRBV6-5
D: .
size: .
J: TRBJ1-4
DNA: TGTGCCAGCAGTTACTCGACCGGGGAGGTGGATGAAAAACTGTTTTTT
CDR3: CASSYSTGEVDEKLFF

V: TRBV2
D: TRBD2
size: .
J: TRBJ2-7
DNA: TGTGCCAGCATCGAAAGCGGGGGTTACGAGCAGTACTTC
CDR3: CASIESGGYEQYF

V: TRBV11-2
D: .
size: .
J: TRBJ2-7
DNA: TGTGCCAGCAGCTCCGGGCTATTCTACGAGCAGTACTTC
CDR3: CASSSGLFYEQYF

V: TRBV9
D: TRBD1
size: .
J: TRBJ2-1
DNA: TGTGCCAGCAGCGAGTGGGGACAGGGGGCGAAATATGAGCAGTTCTTC
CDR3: CASSEWGQGAKYEQFF